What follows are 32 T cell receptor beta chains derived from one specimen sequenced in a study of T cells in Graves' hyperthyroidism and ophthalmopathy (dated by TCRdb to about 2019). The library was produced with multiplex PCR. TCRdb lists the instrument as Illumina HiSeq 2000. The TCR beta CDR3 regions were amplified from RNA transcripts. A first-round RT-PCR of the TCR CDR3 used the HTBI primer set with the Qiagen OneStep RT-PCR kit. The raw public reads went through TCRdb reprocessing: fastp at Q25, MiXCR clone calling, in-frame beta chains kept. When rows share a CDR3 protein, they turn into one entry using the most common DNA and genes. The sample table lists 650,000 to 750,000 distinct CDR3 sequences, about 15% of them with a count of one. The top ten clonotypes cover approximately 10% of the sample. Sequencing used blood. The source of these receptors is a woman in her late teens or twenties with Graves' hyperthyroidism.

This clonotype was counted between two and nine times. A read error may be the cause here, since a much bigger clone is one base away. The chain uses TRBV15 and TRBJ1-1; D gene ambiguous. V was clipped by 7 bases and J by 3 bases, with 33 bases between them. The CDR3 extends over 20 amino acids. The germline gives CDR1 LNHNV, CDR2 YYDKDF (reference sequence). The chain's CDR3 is CATNIGSLRLGSLGDTEAFF. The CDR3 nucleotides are TGTGCCACCAACATAGGTTCTCTTCGCCTCGGCTCACTTGGGGACACTGAAGCTTTCTTT.

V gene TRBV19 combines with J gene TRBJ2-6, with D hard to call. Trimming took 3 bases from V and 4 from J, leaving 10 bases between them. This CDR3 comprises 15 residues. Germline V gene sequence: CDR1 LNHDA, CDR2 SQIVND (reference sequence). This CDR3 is CASSMTGSGANVLTF. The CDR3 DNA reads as TGTGCCAGTAGTATGACTGGGTCCGGGGCCAACGTCCTGACTTTC.

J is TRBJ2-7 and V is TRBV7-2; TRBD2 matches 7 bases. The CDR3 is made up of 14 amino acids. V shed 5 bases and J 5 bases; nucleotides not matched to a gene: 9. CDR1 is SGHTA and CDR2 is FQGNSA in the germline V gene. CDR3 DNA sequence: TGTGCCAGCAGCCCGATAGGACTAGACGACGAGCAGTACTTC. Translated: CASSPIGLDDEQYF.

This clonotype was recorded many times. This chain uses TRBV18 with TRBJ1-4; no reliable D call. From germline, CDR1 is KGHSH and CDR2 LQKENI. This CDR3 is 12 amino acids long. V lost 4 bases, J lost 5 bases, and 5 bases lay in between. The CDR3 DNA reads TGTGCCAGCTCACAGCGGAATGAAAAACTGTTTTTT. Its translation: CASSQRNEKLFF.

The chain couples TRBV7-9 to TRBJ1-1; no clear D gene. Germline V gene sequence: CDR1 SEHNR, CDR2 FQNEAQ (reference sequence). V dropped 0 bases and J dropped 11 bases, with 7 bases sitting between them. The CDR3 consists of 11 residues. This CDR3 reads CASSLAPSAFF. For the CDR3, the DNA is TGTGCCAGCAGCTTAGCACCTTCGGCTTTCTTT.

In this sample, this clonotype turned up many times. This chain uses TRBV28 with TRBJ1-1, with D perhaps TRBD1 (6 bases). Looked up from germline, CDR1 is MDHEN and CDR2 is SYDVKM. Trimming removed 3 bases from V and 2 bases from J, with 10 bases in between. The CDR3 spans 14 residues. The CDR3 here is CASSFGGINTEAFF. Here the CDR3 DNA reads TGTGCCAGCAGTTTTGGGGGCATCAACACTGAAGCTTTCTTT.

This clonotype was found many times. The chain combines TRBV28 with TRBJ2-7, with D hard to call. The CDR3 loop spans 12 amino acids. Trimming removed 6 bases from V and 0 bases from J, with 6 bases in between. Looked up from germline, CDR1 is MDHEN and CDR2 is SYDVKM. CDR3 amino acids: CASSLRSYEQYF. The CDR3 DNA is TGTGCCAGCAGCTTGCGCTCCTACGAGCAGTACTTC.

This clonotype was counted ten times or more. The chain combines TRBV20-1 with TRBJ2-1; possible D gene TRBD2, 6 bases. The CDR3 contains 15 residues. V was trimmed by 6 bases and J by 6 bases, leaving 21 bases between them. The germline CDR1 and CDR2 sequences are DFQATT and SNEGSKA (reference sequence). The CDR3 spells CSARTPGLAFNEQFF. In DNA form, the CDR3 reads TGCAGTGCGAGGACCCCGGGACTGGCCTTCAATGAGCAGTTCTTC.

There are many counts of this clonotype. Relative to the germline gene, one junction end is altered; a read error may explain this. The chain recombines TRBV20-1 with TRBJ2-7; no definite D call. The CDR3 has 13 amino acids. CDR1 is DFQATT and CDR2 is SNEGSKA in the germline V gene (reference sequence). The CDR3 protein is CSARGSYAHEQYF. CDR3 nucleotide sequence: TGCAGTGCCAGAGGATCCTACGCCCACGAGCAGTACTTC.

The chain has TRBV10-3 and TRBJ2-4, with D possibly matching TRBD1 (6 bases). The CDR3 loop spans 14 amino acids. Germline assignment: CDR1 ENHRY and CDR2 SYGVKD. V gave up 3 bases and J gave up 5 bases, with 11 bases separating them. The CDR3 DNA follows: TGTGCCATCAGTGACTTACAGGGTGAAAACATTCAGTACTTC. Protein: CAISDLQGENIQYF.

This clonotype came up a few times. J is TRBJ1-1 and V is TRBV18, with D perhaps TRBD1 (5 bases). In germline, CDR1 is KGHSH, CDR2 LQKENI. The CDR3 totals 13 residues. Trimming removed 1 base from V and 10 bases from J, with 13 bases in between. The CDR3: CASSPLRGDVAFF. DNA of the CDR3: TGTGCCAGCTCACCACTAAGGGGTGATGTAGCTTTCTTT.

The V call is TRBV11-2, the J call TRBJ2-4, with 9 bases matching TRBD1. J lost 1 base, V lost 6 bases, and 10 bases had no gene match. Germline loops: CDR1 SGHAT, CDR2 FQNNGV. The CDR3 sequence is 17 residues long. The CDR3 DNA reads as TGTGCCAGCAGACCGACCGGGACAGGGTGGGCCAAAAACATTCAGTACTTC. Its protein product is CASRPTGTGWAKNIQYF.

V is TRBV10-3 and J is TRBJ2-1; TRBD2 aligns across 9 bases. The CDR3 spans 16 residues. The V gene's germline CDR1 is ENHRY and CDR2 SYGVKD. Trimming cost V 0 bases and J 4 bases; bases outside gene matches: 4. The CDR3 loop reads CAISESSLAGYNEQFF. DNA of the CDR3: TGTGCCATCAGTGAGTCGAGTCTAGCGGGGTACAATGAGCAGTTCTTC.

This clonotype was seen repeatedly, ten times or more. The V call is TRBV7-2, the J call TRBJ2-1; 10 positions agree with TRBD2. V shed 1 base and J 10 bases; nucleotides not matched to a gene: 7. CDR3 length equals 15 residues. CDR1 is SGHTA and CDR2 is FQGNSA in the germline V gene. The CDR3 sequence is CASSLGLAGVREQFF. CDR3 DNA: TGTGCCAGCAGCTTAGGGCTAGCGGGAGTACGGGAGCAGTTCTTC. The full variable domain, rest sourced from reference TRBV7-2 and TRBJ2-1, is GAGVSQSPSNKVTEKGKDVELRCDPISGHTALYWYRQSLGQGLEFLIYFQGNSAPDKSGLPSDRFSAERTGGSVSTLTIQRTQQEDSAVYLCASSLGLAGVREQFFGPGTRLTVL.

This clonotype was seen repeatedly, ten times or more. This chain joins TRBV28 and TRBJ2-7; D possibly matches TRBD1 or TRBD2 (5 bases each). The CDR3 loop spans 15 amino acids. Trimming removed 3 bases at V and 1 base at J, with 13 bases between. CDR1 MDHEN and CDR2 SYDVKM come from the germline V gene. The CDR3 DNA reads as TGTGCCAGCAGTTTCTCGGGGAGACAGTCCTACGAGCAGTACTTC. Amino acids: CASSFSGRQSYEQYF.

This CDR3 is CASSPPTGLDYEQYF. The CDR3 coding sequence is TGTGCCAGCAGCCCCCCGACAGGTTTGGACTACGAGCAGTACTTC. J is TRBJ2-7 and V is TRBV7-9; D possibly corresponds to TRBD1 (6 bases). The germline V and J ends were trimmed by 5 bases and 3 bases, with 17 bases remaining between them. Per germline, CDR1 SEHNR and CDR2 FQNEAQ (reference sequence). The CDR3 extends over 15 amino acids.

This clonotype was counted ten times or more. The CDR3 here is CASSPSRENEQFF. DNA for the CDR3: TGTGCCAGCTCACCGTCCAGGGAAAATGAGCAGTTCTTC. The chain is built from TRBV18 and TRBJ2-1; D might be TRBD1 (5 bases). Germline lookup yields CDR1 KGHSH and CDR2 LQKENI. CDR3 length: 13 residues. Trimming cost V 3 bases and J 7 bases, with 10 bases left between them.

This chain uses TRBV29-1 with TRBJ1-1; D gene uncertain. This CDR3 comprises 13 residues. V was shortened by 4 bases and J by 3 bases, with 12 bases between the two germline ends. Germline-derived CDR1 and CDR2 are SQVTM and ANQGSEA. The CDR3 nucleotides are TGCAGCGTTGCTAGGGTAGCGGACACTGAAGCTTTCTTT. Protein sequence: CSVARVADTEAFF.

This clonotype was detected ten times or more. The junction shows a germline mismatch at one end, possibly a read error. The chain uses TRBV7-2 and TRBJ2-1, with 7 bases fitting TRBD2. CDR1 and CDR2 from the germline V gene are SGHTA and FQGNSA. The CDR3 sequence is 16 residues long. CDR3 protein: CASSLRRGLSSNEQFF. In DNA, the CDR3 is TGTGCCAGCAGCTTACGGAGGGGACTATCCTCCAATGAGCAGTTCTTC. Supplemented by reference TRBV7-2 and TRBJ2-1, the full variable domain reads GAGVSQSPSNKVTEKGKDVELRCDPISGHTALYWYRQSLGQGLEFLIYFQGNSAPDKSGLPSDRFSAERTGGSVSTLTIQRTQQEDSAVYLCASSLRRGLSSNEQFFGPGTRLTVL.

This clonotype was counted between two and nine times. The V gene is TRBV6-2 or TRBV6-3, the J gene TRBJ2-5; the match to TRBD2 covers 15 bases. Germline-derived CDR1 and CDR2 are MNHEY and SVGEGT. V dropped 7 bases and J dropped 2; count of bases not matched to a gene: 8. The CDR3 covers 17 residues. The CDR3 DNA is TGTGCCAGCACCGCGGGACTAGCGGGAGGTTGGCAAGAGACCCAGTACTTC. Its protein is CASTAGLAGGWQETQYF.

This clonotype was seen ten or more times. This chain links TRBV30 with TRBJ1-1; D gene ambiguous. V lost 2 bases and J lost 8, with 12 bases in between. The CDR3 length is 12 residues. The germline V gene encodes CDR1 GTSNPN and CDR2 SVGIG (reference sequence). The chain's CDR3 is CAWSSLQMEAFF. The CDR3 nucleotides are TGTGCCTGGAGTTCTCTCCAGATGGAAGCTTTCTTT.

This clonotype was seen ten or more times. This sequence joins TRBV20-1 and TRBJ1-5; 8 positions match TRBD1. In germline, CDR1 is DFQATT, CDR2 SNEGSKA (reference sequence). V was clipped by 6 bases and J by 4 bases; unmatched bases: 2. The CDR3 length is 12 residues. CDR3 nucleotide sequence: TGCAGTGCCAGGACAGGGAATCAGCCCCAGCATTTT. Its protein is CSARTGNQPQHF.

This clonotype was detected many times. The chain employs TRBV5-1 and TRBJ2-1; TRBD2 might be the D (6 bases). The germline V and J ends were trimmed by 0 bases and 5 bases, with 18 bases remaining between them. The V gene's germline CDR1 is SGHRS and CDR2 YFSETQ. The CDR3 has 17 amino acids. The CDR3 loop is CASSLGFGSLSNNEQFF. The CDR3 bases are TGCGCCAGCAGCTTGGGGTTCGGGAGCTTAAGCAACAATGAGCAGTTCTTC.

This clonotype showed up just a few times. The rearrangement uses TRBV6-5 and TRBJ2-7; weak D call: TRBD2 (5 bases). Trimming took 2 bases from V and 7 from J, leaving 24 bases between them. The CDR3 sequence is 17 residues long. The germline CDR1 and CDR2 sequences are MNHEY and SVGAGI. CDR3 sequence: CASSYAGAAVFYVEQYF. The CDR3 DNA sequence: TGTGCCAGCAGTTACGCGGGTGCGGCGGTCTTCTACGTAGAGCAGTACTTC.

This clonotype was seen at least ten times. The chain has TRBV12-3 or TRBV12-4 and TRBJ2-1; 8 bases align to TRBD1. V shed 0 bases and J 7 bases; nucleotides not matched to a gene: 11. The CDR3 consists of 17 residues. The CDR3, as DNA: TGTGCCAGCAGTTTAGCCCTGACAGGGGTTGGTACGAATGAGCAGTTCTTC. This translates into CASSLALTGVGTNEQFF.

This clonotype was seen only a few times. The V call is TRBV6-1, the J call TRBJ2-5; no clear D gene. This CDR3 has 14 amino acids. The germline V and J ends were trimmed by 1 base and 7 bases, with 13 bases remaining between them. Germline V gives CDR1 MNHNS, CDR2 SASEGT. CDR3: CASSEGADWVTQYF. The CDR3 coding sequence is TGTGCCAGCAGTGAAGGGGCAGACTGGGTGACCCAGTACTTC.

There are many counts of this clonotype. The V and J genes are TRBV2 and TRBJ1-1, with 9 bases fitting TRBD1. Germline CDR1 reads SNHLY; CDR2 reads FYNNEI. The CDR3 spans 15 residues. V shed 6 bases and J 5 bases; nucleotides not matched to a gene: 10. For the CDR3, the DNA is TGTGCCAGCAGACCGACAGGGGGACTTCGAACTGAAGCTTTCTTT. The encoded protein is CASRPTGGLRTEAFF.

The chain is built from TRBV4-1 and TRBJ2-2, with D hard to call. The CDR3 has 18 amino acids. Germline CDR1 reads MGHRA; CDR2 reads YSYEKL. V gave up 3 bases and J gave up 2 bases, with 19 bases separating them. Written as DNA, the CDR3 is TGCGCCAGCAGCCACCTTACCACCGCAGGCCAAAACACCGGGGAGCTGTTTTTT. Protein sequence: CASSHLTTAGQNTGELFF.

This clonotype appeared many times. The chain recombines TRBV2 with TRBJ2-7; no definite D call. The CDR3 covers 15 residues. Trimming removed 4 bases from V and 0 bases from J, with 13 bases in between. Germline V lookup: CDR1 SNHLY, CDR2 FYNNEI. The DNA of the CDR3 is TGTGCCAGCAGTGTTTGGGGTTCGAGCTCCTACGAGCAGTACTTC. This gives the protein CASSVWGSSSYEQYF.

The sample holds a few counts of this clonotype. CDR3 in amino acids: CATSRQLEAFF. The DNA for the CDR3 is TGTGCCACCAGCAGACAGCTTGAAGCTTTCTTT. The chain is built from TRBV15 and TRBJ1-1; D uncertain. V shed 2 bases and J shed 7 bases, with 5 bases lying between them. The germline V gene has CDR1 LNHNV and CDR2 YYDKDF (reference sequence). The CDR3 has 11 residues.

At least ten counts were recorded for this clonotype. The CDR3 nucleotides read TGTGCCCATCTCACTAACACTGAAGCTTTCTTT. Amino acids: CAHLTNTEAFF. The chain links TRBV2 to TRBJ1-1; D gene uncertain. The CDR3 contains 11 residues. Trimming removed 11 bases from V and 2 bases from J, with 9 bases in between. Germline lookup yields CDR1 SNHLY and CDR2 FYNNEI.

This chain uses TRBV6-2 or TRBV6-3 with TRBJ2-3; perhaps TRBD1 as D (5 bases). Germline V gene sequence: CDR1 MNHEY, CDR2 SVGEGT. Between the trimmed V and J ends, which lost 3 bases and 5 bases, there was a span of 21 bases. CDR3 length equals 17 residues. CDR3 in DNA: TGTGCCAGCAGTTATTCGACAAGGGGCAGGTACGGAGATACGCAGTATTTT. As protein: CASSYSTRGRYGDTQYF.